Below are 20 T cell receptor beta chains sequenced from a single sample in a study of blood T cells in healthy people across ages. The second PCR ran roughly 7 to 12 cycles with a sample-barcoded 5' primer and J-beta primers. One entry per CDR3 protein, called by TCRdb with MiXCR from the 5' RACE reads. In the table there are 580,000 or so distinct CDR3 sequences, around 48% of which are singletons. Sequencing input: blood. The receptor source for this set is a man at least 80 years old in good health.

This clonotype was observed a few times. J is TRBJ1-1 and V is TRBV29-1; D not certain. Germline V gene sequence: CDR1 SQVTM, CDR2 ANQGSEA. This CDR3 has 10 residues. Trimming removed 7 bases from V and 4 bases from J, with 7 bases in between. The CDR3 region has the DNA TGCAGCGGTGGTGGCACTGAAGCTTTCTTT. Residues: CSGGGTEAFF.

V usage is TRBV20-1 and J usage is TRBJ1-2; D gene unclear. CDR3 length: 18 residues. The germline V gene encodes CDR1 DFQATT and CDR2 SNEGSKA (reference sequence). V lost 1 base, J lost 1 base, and 22 bases lay in between. CDR3 amino acids: CSARASSPLGGLNYGYTF. Written as DNA, the CDR3 is TGCAGTGCTAGAGCCTCATCCCCCTTGGGCGGCCTTAACTATGGCTACACCTTC.

This clonotype has just a few counts. The chain is built from TRBV4-1 and TRBJ2-7, with D tentatively TRBD1 (6 bases). Trimming pared 1 base from V and 2 bases from J, leaving 18 bases between. The CDR3 has 17 residues. The V gene's germline CDR1 is MGHRA and CDR2 YSYEKL. Written as DNA, the CDR3 is TGCGCCAGCAGCCAAGCGCACCCAGGGGAGTTTGCCTACGAGCAGTACTTC. Its translation: CASSQAHPGEFAYEQYF.

This chain joins TRBV20-1 and TRBJ1-2, with D maybe TRBD1 (6 bases). Per the germline V gene, CDR1 is DFQATT and CDR2 is SNEGSKA (reference sequence). Trimming took 6 bases from V and 6 from J, leaving 20 bases between them. This CDR3 comprises 14 residues. CDR3 amino acids: CSAHQQPGEDGYTF. Here the CDR3 DNA reads TGCAGTGCCCACCAACAGCCAGGGGAAGATGGCTACACCTTC.

Only a few counts were recorded for this clonotype. This may be a read error: a much more frequent sequence differs by one nucleotide. The chain links TRBV3-1 to TRBJ2-7, with TRBD2 matching 7 bases. V lost 5 bases, J lost 3 bases, and 4 bases stayed unmatched. The CDR3 length is 13 residues. Germline V gives CDR1 LGHDT, CDR2 YNNKEL (reference sequence). CDR3 in amino acids: CASSRASGYEQYF. DNA of the CDR3: TGTGCCAGCAGCAGGGCTAGCGGCTACGAGCAGTACTTC.

The chain couples TRBV7-9 to TRBJ2-5; 10 bases agree with TRBD1. V lost 5 bases to trimming and J lost 4 bases; unmatched junction nucleotides: 13. Looked up from germline, CDR1 is SEHNR and CDR2 is FQNEAQ (reference sequence). The CDR3 covers 17 residues. This CDR3 reads CASSPAGTGAGRETQYF. CDR3 coding DNA: TGTGCCAGCAGCCCCGCCGGGACAGGGGCTGGGCGAGAGACCCAGTACTTC.

V usage is TRBV20-1 and J usage is TRBJ2-4, with 9 bases fitting TRBD1. This CDR3 region has 13 residues. Looked up from germline, CDR1 is DFQATT and CDR2 is SNEGSKA (reference sequence). The V segment lost 1 base and the J segment 10 bases; nucleotides outside the gene matches: 5. The CDR3 DNA is TGCAGTGCTAGAGGGACAGGGGTGTCAATTCAGTACTTC. This gives the protein CSARGTGVSIQYF.

This clonotype has a handful of counts. This chain's CDR3 is CASRMGLAYNEQFF. CDR3 sequence (DNA): TGTGCCAGCAGGATGGGTCTAGCGTACAATGAGCAGTTCTTC. V is TRBV6-2 or TRBV6-3 and J is TRBJ2-1, with D possibly matching TRBD2 (6 bases). The germline V gene has CDR1 MNHEY and CDR2 SVGEGT. This CDR3 contains 14 residues. Trimming cost V 6 bases and J 4 bases, with 13 bases left between them.

This clonotype was recorded many times. The V gene is TRBV7-3, the J gene TRBJ2-3, with 8 bases fitting TRBD1. This CDR3 has 14 residues. The V segment lost 5 bases and the J segment 3 bases; nucleotides outside the gene matches: 4. CDR1 and CDR2 from the germline V gene are SGHTA and FQGTGA. In nucleotides, the CDR3 is TGTGCCAGCAGCCGGGACAGGCAGACAGATACGCAGTATTTT. Protein product: CASSRDRQTDTQYF.

This clonotype has a handful of counts. V usage is TRBV6-6 and J usage is TRBJ2-5, with D hard to call. With 7 bases removed from V and 5 bases from J, the gap between germline ends came to 26 bases. Germline V gives CDR1 MNHNY, CDR2 SVGAGI (reference sequence). The CDR3 has 17 amino acids. CDR3: CASKASRATRGGETQYF. DNA for the CDR3: TGTGCCAGCAAAGCTTCTCGGGCTACTCGAGGTGGGGAGACCCAGTACTTC.

This clonotype appeared a few times. This sequence joins TRBV10-2 and TRBJ2-3; unclear D gene. Germline values: CDR1 WSHSY, CDR2 SAAADI. Trimming removed 10 bases at V and 5 bases at J, with 16 bases between. This CDR3 spans 13 amino acids. As DNA, the CDR3 is TGCGCCACCCGGTATCCATCCCAAGATACGCAGTATTTT. This gives the protein CATRYPSQDTQYF.

This chain uses TRBV7-9 with TRBJ2-3; TRBD2 matches 7 bases. CDR1 and CDR2 (germline): SEHNR, FQNEAQ (reference sequence). Trimming at V came to 6 bases and at J to 4 bases, leaving 7 bases not matched to a gene. CDR3 length: 14 residues. The DNA of the CDR3 is TGTGCCAGCAGACCGGGACTAAGCCCAGATACGCAGTATTTT. This codes for CASRPGLSPDTQYF.

The chain is built from TRBV2 and TRBJ1-3; D is possibly TRBD1 (6 bases). With 5 bases removed from V and 4 bases from J, the gap between germline ends came to 15 bases. The CDR3 contains 15 residues. Germline CDR1 SNHLY, CDR2 FYNNEI. The CDR3 sequence: CASSSGPGAGNTIYF. The CDR3 region has the DNA TGTGCCAGCAGTTCAGGGCCAGGGGCCGGAAACACCATATATTTT.

This chain joins TRBV9 and TRBJ2-3; D possibly corresponds to TRBD2 (6 bases). CDR1 and CDR2 from the germline V gene are SGDLS and YYNGEE. V shed 0 bases and J shed 3 bases, with 11 bases lying between them. This CDR3 region has 15 residues. The CDR3 DNA is TGTGCCAGCAGCGTAGGTGGAGGGATGACAGATACGCAGTATTTT. It is translated as CASSVGGGMTDTQYF.

This clonotype was observed at least ten times. The chain employs TRBV7-9 and TRBJ2-7; 7 bases are a match to TRBD2. The CDR3 runs to 12 residues. The ends lost 4 bases at V and 3 bases at J; junction bases unmatched: 0. Per the germline V gene, CDR1 is SEHNR and CDR2 is FQNEAQ (reference sequence). CDR3 nucleotide sequence: TGTGCCAGCAGCTCTAGCGGCTACGAGCAGTACTTC. Translating it yields CASSSSGYEQYF.

The chain joins TRBV20-1 to TRBJ2-1; 7 bases are shared with TRBD2. The V and J ends lost 1 base and 8 bases, in that order; junction bases with no gene match: 14. Germline V gives CDR1 DFQATT, CDR2 SNEGSKA (reference sequence). The CDR3 length is 16 residues. CDR3 amino acids: CSARAGGRGRTDEQFF. The DNA of the CDR3 is TGCAGTGCTAGAGCGGGAGGAAGGGGCCGTACCGATGAGCAGTTCTTC.

This clonotype was observed once. This chain connects TRBV20-1 to TRBJ2-1; D gene ambiguous. The CDR3 runs 15 residues. In germline, CDR1 is DFQATT, CDR2 SNEGSKA (reference sequence). Trimming removed 5 bases at V and 0 bases at J, with 14 bases between. CDR3 sequence reads: CSARWRAGSYNEQFF. Here the CDR3 DNA reads TGCAGTGCTCGGTGGAGAGCCGGCTCCTACAATGAGCAGTTCTTC.

On this clonotype: The junction departs from the called germline gene at one end, perhaps through a read error. This sequence joins TRBV6-1 and TRBJ1-2, with TRBD1 as a possible D gene (5 bases). This CDR3 has 20 residues. Germline V gene lookup returns CDR1 MNHNS and CDR2 SASEGT. CDR3: CASSRVGQLLGAKTYYGYTF. CDR3 coding DNA: TGTGCCAGCAGTCGCGTGGGGCAGCTACTGGGCGCAAAGACTTACTATGGCTACACTTTC.

This clonotype has only one observation. J is TRBJ2-6 and V is TRBV2; D is uncertain. Germline CDR1 reads SNHLY; CDR2 reads FYNNEI. This CDR3 spans 15 amino acids. V was pared by 6 bases and J by 0 bases, with 9 bases between. CDR3 nucleotide sequence: TGTGCCAGCAGGGCCGACATCTCTGGGGCCAACGTCCTGACTTTC. Protein: CASRADISGANVLTF.

The V call is TRBV18, the J call TRBJ1-4, with 12 bases lining up with TRBD1. CDR3 length: 17 residues. The germline CDR1 and CDR2 sequences are KGHSH and LQKENI. Trimming at V came to 3 bases and at J to 2 bases, leaving 4 bases not matched to a gene. Here the CDR3 reads CASSPRDRGPTNEKLFF. Here the CDR3 DNA reads TGTGCCAGCTCACCCCGGGACAGGGGGCCGACTAATGAAAAACTGTTTTTT.